One and the same sample provided the 19 T cell receptor beta chains below, sequenced in a study of blood T cell repertoires in COVID-19. The protocol was immunoSEQ multiplex PCR, while the TCRdb copy is restricted to in-frame clones and leaves out a portion. The data show tens of thousands of clones, roughly 85% seen once. Sequencing was done on a sample of peripheral blood. The receptors were gathered from a human donor in a cohort sampled during active COVID-19.

The rearrangement links TRBV6-5 to TRBJ2-3; D possibly corresponds to TRBD2 (5 bases). The V and J ends lost 6 bases and 0 bases respectively, with 10 bases between them. The CDR3 sequence is 14 residues long. Germline lookup yields CDR1 MNHEY and CDR2 SVGAGI. The CDR3 here is CASRSGGSTDTQYF. Here the CDR3 DNA reads TGTGCCAGCAGATCGGGCGGGAGCACAGATACGCAGTATTTT.

About this clone: At one of its ends the junction is not consistent with the germline gene, which may arise from a read error. The V and J genes are TRBV7-2 and TRBJ2-5; D is possibly TRBD2 (5 bases). CDR1 and CDR2 from the germline V gene are SGHTA and FQGNSA. The CDR3 totals 15 residues. In DNA form, the CDR3 reads TGTGCCAGCAGCTTAGGTTGGCTAGCCCAAGGGACCCAGTACTTC. Encoded protein: CASSLGWLAQGTQYF.

The gene calls are TRBV18 and TRBJ1-5; D ambiguous. Germline-derived CDR1 and CDR2 are KGHSH and LQKENI. V was trimmed by 2 bases and J by 5 bases, leaving 13 bases between them. The CDR3 is 15 amino acids. The CDR3 nucleotides read TGTGCCAGCTCACCAAAGGAGACTCTATATCAGCCCCAGCATTTT. As protein: CASSPKETLYQPQHF.

The chain carries TRBV6-5 and TRBJ2-1, with TRBD2 identical over 16 bases. There are 15 residues in the CDR3. Germline trimming cut 7 bases from V and 10 bases from J; bases unmatched to any gene: 7. CDR1 is MNHEY, CDR2 SVGAGI, per germline. CDR3 coding DNA: TGTGCCAGCATTCCTGGGACTAGCGGGGGGGCAGAGCAGTTCTTC. It encodes CASIPGTSGGAEQFF.

The chain employs TRBV6-5 and TRBJ1-2, with D possibly matching TRBD1 (6 bases). Trimming stripped 7 bases from V and 11 bases from J, with 20 bases between. This CDR3 has 13 amino acids. Germline lookup yields CDR1 MNHEY and CDR2 SVGAGI. The CDR3 DNA sequence: TGTGCCAGCACTCCCGGGGGGGCACTTTTGTACACCTTC. Its translation: CASTPGGALLYTF.

This chain uses TRBV3-1 (or the pseudogene TRBV3-2) with TRBJ2-1; 10 bases line up with TRBD1. The J segment lost 7 bases and the V segment lost 1 base, leaving 1 base of the junction unmatched. The germline gives CDR1 LGHDT, CDR2 YNNKEL (reference sequence). CDR3 length: 14 amino acids. CDR3 coding DNA: TGTGCCAGCAGCCAAGGGACAGGGGGTAATGAGCAGTTCTTC. The encoded protein is CASSQGTGGNEQFF.

The J gene is TRBJ2-1, the V gene TRBV4-2; no clear D gene. Trimming shortened V by 1 base and J by 10 bases, and 14 bases separated the two germline ends. Looked up from germline, CDR1 is LGHNA and CDR2 is YNFKEQ. The CDR3 extends over 14 amino acids. The CDR3 region has the DNA TGTGCCAGCAGCCAAGTACCAGGTATAAGGGAGCAGTTCTTC. This gives the protein CASSQVPGIREQFF.

This clone appeared once. The chain employs TRBV18 and TRBJ2-5; 7 positions match TRBD1. Germline trimming cut 6 bases from V and 5 bases from J; bases unmatched to any gene: 9. From germline, CDR1 is KGHSH and CDR2 LQKENI. The CDR3 has 14 amino acids. The CDR3 is CASSPGQVGETQYF. For the CDR3, the DNA is TGTGCCAGCTCCCCAGGACAGGTCGGGGAGACCCAGTACTTC.

This rearrangement joins TRBV12-3 or TRBV12-4 to TRBJ2-1; D unclear. The V end was cut by 1 base, the J end by 10 bases, with 5 bases between. This CDR3 has 11 amino acids. CDR3 bases: TGTGCCAGCAGTTTAGGGCACGAGCAGTTCTTC. Its protein is CASSLGHEQFF.

J is TRBJ1-1 and V is TRBV9; D unresolved. The CDR3 is 13 amino acids. The ends were cut back, 4 bases at V and 1 base at J, with 8 bases in the middle. Germline V gives CDR1 SGDLS, CDR2 YYNGEE. The CDR3 is CASSPRPNTEAFF. The CDR3 nucleotides are TGTGCCAGCAGCCCTAGGCCGAACACTGAAGCTTTCTTT.

The count of this clone is one. The chain carries TRBV19 and TRBJ2-5, with D possibly being TRBD2 (5 bases). Germline V gene lookup returns CDR1 LNHDA and CDR2 SQIVND (reference sequence). Trimming pared 6 bases from V and 0 bases from J, leaving 14 bases between. This CDR3 has 15 residues. Here the CDR3 DNA reads TGTGCCAGTAGGATCGCAGGACTGTACCAAGAGACCCAGTACTTC. It codes for CASRIAGLYQETQYF.

The chain has TRBV27 and TRBJ2-7; D is perhaps TRBD1 (6 bases). The CDR3 covers 13 residues. Trimming removed 10 bases from V and 1 base from J, with 14 bases in between. Germline-derived CDR1 and CDR2 are MNHEY and SMNVEV (reference sequence). The CDR3 nucleotides are TGTGCCACCTCTGGTACAGGGTCCTACGAGCAGTACTTC. Its protein is CATSGTGSYEQYF.

This clone was recorded once. The chain uses TRBV2 and TRBJ1-2; tentative D call: TRBD1 (5 bases). Germline V gives CDR1 SNHLY, CDR2 FYNNEI. The CDR3 is 12 amino acids. V was trimmed by 7 bases and J by 8 bases, leaving 14 bases between them. For the CDR3, the DNA is TGTGCCAGCACGAGGACAAGTGTCGGCTACACCTTC. Its translation: CASTRTSVGYTF.

V is TRBV24-1 and J is TRBJ2-5; 7 bases are a match to TRBD1. V was pared by 5 bases and J by 2 bases, with 7 bases of the junction left unmatched. The V gene's germline CDR1 is KGHDR and CDR2 SFDVKD. The CDR3 spans 15 residues. The DNA for the CDR3 is TGTGCCACCAGTGCCGTGGACAGGAGACAAGAGACCCAGTACTTC. It encodes CATSAVDRRQETQYF.

The rearrangement links TRBV5-4 to TRBJ2-4, with 9 bases that match TRBD1. Losses at the gene ends were 4 bases for V and 8 bases for J; bases not matched to a gene: 7. The germline V gene has CDR1 SGHNT and CDR2 YYREEE (reference sequence). The CDR3 is made up of 14 amino acids. The CDR3 loop reads CASSPRDRVDIQYF. In DNA form, the CDR3 reads TGTGCCAGCAGCCCCCGGGACAGGGTTGACATTCAGTACTTC.

The genes are TRBV10-1 and TRBJ1-2; D not certain. V was clipped by 3 bases and J by 8 bases, with 13 bases between them. This CDR3 comprises 13 residues. The V gene's germline CDR1 is WNHNN and CDR2 SYGVQD (reference sequence). The CDR3 DNA reads as TGCGCCAGCAGTGAATTAAGCGGTGGCGGCTACACCTTC. Protein sequence: CASSELSGGGYTF.

The chain recombines TRBV7-2 with TRBJ2-5, with 8 bases fitting TRBD1. The CDR3 loop spans 15 amino acids. The V and J ends lost 7 bases and 4 bases, in that order; junction bases with no gene match: 11. CDR1 is SGHTA, CDR2 FQGNSA, per germline. Here the CDR3 DNA reads TGTGCCAGCACCGTACAGGGGGGTGCGGGAGAGACCCAGTACTTC. This encodes CASTVQGGAGETQYF.

The chain uses TRBV6-5 and TRBJ2-7; TRBD2 is a possible D gene (6 bases). This CDR3 spans 14 amino acids. Germline CDR1 is MNHEY and CDR2 is SVGAGI. The V end lost 7 bases, the J end lost 2 bases, and 15 bases lay between the germline ends. The CDR3 coding sequence is TGTGCCAGCATCCTCAGGAGGGGAACCTACGAGCAGTACTTC. Translating it yields CASILRRGTYEQYF.

The CDR3 protein is CASSPPSGGAQGEQYF. The CDR3 DNA sequence: TGTGCCAGCAGTCCCCCTAGCGGGGGGGCACAGGGGGAGCAGTACTTC. The genes are TRBV27 and TRBJ2-7, with 12 bases that match TRBD2. Looked up from germline, CDR1 is MNHEY and CDR2 is SMNVEV (reference sequence). J lost 7 bases, V lost 5 bases, and 12 bases had no gene match. The CDR3 is 16 residues long.